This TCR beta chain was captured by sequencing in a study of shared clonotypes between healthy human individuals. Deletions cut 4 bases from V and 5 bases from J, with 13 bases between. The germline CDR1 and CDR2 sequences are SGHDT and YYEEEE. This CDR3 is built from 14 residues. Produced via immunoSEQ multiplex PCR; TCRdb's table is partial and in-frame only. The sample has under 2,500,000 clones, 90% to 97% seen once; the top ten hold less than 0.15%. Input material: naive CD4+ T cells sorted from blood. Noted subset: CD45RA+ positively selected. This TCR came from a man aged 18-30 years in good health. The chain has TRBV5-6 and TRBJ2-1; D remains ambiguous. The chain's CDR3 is CASSPLARDNEQFF. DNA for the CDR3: TGTGCCAGCAGCCCGCTGGCAAGGGACAATGAGCAGTTCTTC. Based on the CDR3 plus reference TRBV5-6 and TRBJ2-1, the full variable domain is DAGVTQSPTHLIKTRGQQVTLRCSPKSGHDTVSWYQQALGQGPQFIFQYYEEEERQRGNFPDRFSGHQFPNYSSELNVNALLLGDSALYLCASSPLARDNEQFFGPGTRLTVL.